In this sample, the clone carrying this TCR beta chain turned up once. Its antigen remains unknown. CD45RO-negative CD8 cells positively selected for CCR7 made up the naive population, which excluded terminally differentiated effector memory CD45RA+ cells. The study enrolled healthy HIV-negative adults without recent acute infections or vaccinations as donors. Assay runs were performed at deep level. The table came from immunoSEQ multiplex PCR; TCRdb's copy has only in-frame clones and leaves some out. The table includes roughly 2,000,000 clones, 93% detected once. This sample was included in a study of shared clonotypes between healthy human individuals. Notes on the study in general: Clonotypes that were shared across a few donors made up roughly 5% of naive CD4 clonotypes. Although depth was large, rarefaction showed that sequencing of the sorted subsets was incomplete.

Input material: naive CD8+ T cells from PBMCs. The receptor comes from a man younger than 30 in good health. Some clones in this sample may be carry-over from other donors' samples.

CDR3 coding DNA: TGTGCCAGCAGAGATTTGGACCCCCGATATAGCAATCAGCCCCAGCATTTT. Amino acids: CASRDLDPRYSNQPQHF. This chain uses TRBV28 with TRBJ1-5; D remains unclear. The germline V and J ends were trimmed by 6 bases and 0 bases, with 18 bases remaining between them. The germline CDR1 and CDR2 sequences are MDHEN and SYDVKM. There are 17 residues in the CDR3.